The 17 T cell receptor beta chains listed next were all sequenced from one sample in a study of blood T cell repertoires in COVID-19. Assay used: immunoSEQ multiplex PCR; TCRdb lists only in-frame clones, some missing. The data contain 300,000 to 400,000 clones, roughly 88% of them seen just once; the ten biggest clones take up more than 0.9%. The sequencing sample was made of PBMCs or T cells enriched from blood (not recorded which). These receptors were obtained from a woman aged 25 to 45 with acute COVID-19.

This clone appeared a single time. J is TRBJ2-2 and V is TRBV4-1, with TRBD2 as a possible D gene (5 bases). The CDR3 is 17 amino acids. CDR1 is MGHRA, CDR2 YSYEKL, per germline. The ends were cut back, 4 bases at V and 0 bases at J, with 15 bases in the middle. In DNA, the CDR3 is TGCGCCAGCAGCCGAGGCCTCGGAGGAACGAACACCGGGGAGCTGTTTTTT. It is translated as CASSRGLGGTNTGELFF.

The CDR3 DNA is TGTGCCAGCAGCTTCGGGACTAGCGGTTACAATGAGCAGTTCTTC. Protein product: CASSFGTSGYNEQFF. The chain uses TRBV5-6 and TRBJ2-1; TRBD2 matches at 11 bases. CDR1 and CDR2 from the germline V gene are SGHDT and YYEEEE. The CDR3 covers 15 residues. V dropped 2 bases and J dropped 4; count of bases not matched to a gene: 2.

The chain has TRBV7-3 and TRBJ2-5; TRBD2 might be the D (5 bases). V lost 1 base, J lost 4 bases, and 13 bases lay in between. This CDR3 comprises 15 residues. The germline V gene has CDR1 SGHTA and CDR2 FQGTGA. Written as DNA, the CDR3 is TGTGCCAGCAGCTTAAACGGGAAGCCCCTAGAGACCCAGTACTTC. This codes for CASSLNGKPLETQYF.

This clone was seen just once. The J gene is TRBJ2-3, the V gene TRBV5-4; 9 bases are shared with TRBD2. CDR3 size: 16 residues. The V gene end was trimmed by 2 bases and the J gene end by 2 bases; junction bases not matched to a gene: 6. Looked up from germline, CDR1 is SGHNT and CDR2 is YYREEE (reference sequence). The CDR3 is CASSFFAGGSTDTQYF. DNA for the CDR3: TGTGCCAGCAGCTTTTTCGCGGGGGGGTCCACAGATACGCAGTATTTT.

The rearrangement uses TRBV7-9 and TRBJ1-2; a weak D match, TRBD1 (5 bases). Trimming took off 5 bases at V and 4 bases at J, with 11 bases between the two ends. The CDR3 is 13 residues long. Germline V gives CDR1 SEHNR, CDR2 FQNEAQ (reference sequence). CDR3 coding DNA: TGTGCCAGCAGCCGGGGGGTCCTCTATGGCTACACCTTC. It specifies CASSRGVLYGYTF. Using reference TRBV7-9 and TRBJ1-2 for the parts outside the CDR3, the full variable domain is DTGVSQNPRHKITKRGQNVTFRCDPISEHNRLYWYRQTLGQGPEFLTYFQNEAQLEKSRLLSDRFSAERPKGSFSTLEIQRTEQGDSAMYLCASSRGVLYGYTFGSGTRLTVV.

The gene calls are TRBV5-1 and TRBJ2-7, with 8 bases aligning to TRBD1. Trimming cost V 1 base and J 1 base; bases outside gene matches: 4. The CDR3 runs to 15 residues. CDR1 and CDR2 (germline): SGHRS, YFSETQ. CDR3 residues: CASSLRQGFSYEQYF. CDR3 DNA sequence: TGCGCCAGCAGCTTGAGACAGGGGTTTTCCTACGAGCAGTACTTC.

The V gene is TRBV12-3 or TRBV12-4, the J gene TRBJ2-1; the D gene is possibly TRBD1 (5 bases). This CDR3 has 12 residues. V lost 2 bases and J lost 10, with 9 bases in between. The CDR3 reads CASSLIAGEQFF. The CDR3 region has the DNA TGTGCCAGCAGTTTAATAGCAGGGGAGCAGTTCTTC.

The chain carries TRBV3-1 (or the pseudogene TRBV3-2) and TRBJ1-1; D might be TRBD1 (5 bases). The germline V gene encodes CDR1 LGHDT and CDR2 YNNKEL (reference sequence). V gave up 0 bases and J gave up 4 bases, with 6 bases separating them. This CDR3 is 13 amino acids long. The CDR3 DNA is TGTGCCAGCAGCCAAGACAGGGTCACTGAAGCTTTCTTT. As protein: CASSQDRVTEAFF.

A few counts support this clone. Other DNA sequences in the sample encode the same CDR3. The rearrangement joins TRBV18 to TRBJ2-1; tentative D call: TRBD2 (6 bases). This CDR3 is 15 amino acids long. The ends were cut back, 2 bases at V and 0 bases at J, with 8 bases in the middle. CDR1 KGHSH and CDR2 LQKENI come from the germline V gene. CDR3 sequence: CASSPDGGSYNEQFF. The CDR3 coding sequence is TGTGCCAGCTCACCAGACGGGGGCTCCTACAATGAGCAGTTCTTC.

This clone was counted a single time. The chain links TRBV6-2 or TRBV6-3 to TRBJ1-1; TRBD1 matches 7 bases. Germline assignment: CDR1 MNHEY and CDR2 SVGEGT. This CDR3 is 15 amino acids long. With V trimmed by 0 bases and J by 5 bases, 6 bases remained unmatched. The CDR3, as DNA: TGTGCCAGCAGTTACTCTCGGGCAGGGGGGACTGAAGCTTTCTTT. It codes for CASSYSRAGGTEAFF.

This clone was seen only once. This chain joins TRBV29-1 and TRBJ2-1; the D gene is possibly TRBD1 (6 bases). Germline V CDR1 and CDR2: SQVTM, ANQGSEA. The ends were cut back, 6 bases at V and 6 bases at J, with 18 bases in the middle. This CDR3 region has 14 residues. CDR3 amino acids: CSVLRQVPGNEQFF. The DNA for the CDR3 is TGCAGCGTCCTCAGACAGGTTCCGGGCAATGAGCAGTTCTTC.

The chain carries TRBV9 and TRBJ2-3; TRBD1 agrees at 11 bases. From germline, CDR1 is SGDLS and CDR2 YYNGEE. CDR3 size: 16 residues. After removal of 0 bases from V and 6 bases from J, the junction contained 6 bases not matched to a gene. CDR3 DNA sequence: TGTGCCAGCAGCGTAGGGTACGGACAGGGGGCGGATACGCAGTATTTT. Encoded protein: CASSVGYGQGADTQYF.

This chain links TRBV5-1 with TRBJ1-1; D is possibly TRBD1 (5 bases). The ends were cut back, 0 bases at V and 4 bases at J, with 16 bases in the middle. This CDR3 region has 16 residues. Germline V CDR1 and CDR2: SGHRS, YFSETQ. The CDR3 DNA sequence: TGCGCCAGCAGCTTGGGTTCGGGGGAGCGACGCACTGAAGCTTTCTTT. This sequence encodes CASSLGSGERRTEAFF.

This chain links TRBV28 with TRBJ1-4; 9 positions agree with TRBD1. CDR1 is MDHEN, CDR2 SYDVKM, per germline. J gave up 8 bases and V 7 bases, and 8 bases lay outside the gene matches. The CDR3 sequence is 14 residues long. The CDR3 region is CASTLQGAREKLFF. In DNA form, the CDR3 reads TGTGCCAGCACACTACAGGGGGCCCGGGAAAAACTGTTTTTT.

A single count supports this clone. The genes are TRBV10-3 and TRBJ2-7; D is unclear. Germline-derived CDR1 and CDR2 are ENHRY and SYGVKD. The CDR3 is 13 amino acids. V dropped 0 bases and J dropped 2 bases, with 5 bases sitting between them. The CDR3, as DNA: TGTGCCATCAGTGAGTCCTATCCCTACGAGCAGTACTTC. Protein sequence: CAISESYPYEQYF.

V gene TRBV24-1 combines with J gene TRBJ1-5; 8 nucleotides match TRBD1. V lost 4 bases and J lost 3; bases outside the gene matches: 7. The CDR3 covers 16 residues. CDR1 KGHDR and CDR2 SFDVKD come from the germline V gene. The CDR3 is CATSDPRTGPNQPQHF. The CDR3 DNA reads as TGTGCCACCAGTGACCCACGGACAGGGCCCAATCAGCCCCAGCATTTT.

This sequence joins TRBV6-4 and TRBJ2-7; 9 nucleotides line up with TRBD1. With V trimmed by 2 bases and J by 2 bases, 7 bases remained unmatched. The CDR3 sequence is 16 residues long. Per germline, CDR1 MRHNA and CDR2 SNTAGT. The DNA for the CDR3 is TGTGCCAGCAGTGACCCCCCTAGACAGGGGGCCTACGAGCAGTACTTC. It codes for CASSDPPRQGAYEQYF.